The entry below describes one T cell receptor beta chain. Produced via immunoSEQ multiplex PCR; TCRdb's table is partial and in-frame only. The table records approximately 170,000 clones, over 80% of them present only once. The Seattle patients joined while their infection was active and were tracked longitudinally afterward. The data derive from a study of blood T cell repertoires in COVID-19. Study-level background: Acute and convalescent COVID-19 samples came from the United States, Italy and Spain. The analysed material was cDNA or gDNA that came from T cells, B-cell-depleted T cells, or PBMCs.

Sequenced material: peripheral blood. The clonotype originates from a woman aged 70-85 years with COVID-19, enrolled during active disease.

The CDR3 is CATSGFGQKEDTGELFF. Here the CDR3 DNA reads TGTGCCACCAGCGGATTCGGACAGAAAGAGGACACCGGGGAGCTGTTTTTT. The chain employs TRBV15 and TRBJ2-2; perhaps TRBD1 as D (6 bases). The CDR3 has 17 residues. V gave up 5 bases and J gave up 3 bases, with 19 bases separating them. Germline CDR1 and CDR2: LNHNV and YYDKDF (reference sequence).